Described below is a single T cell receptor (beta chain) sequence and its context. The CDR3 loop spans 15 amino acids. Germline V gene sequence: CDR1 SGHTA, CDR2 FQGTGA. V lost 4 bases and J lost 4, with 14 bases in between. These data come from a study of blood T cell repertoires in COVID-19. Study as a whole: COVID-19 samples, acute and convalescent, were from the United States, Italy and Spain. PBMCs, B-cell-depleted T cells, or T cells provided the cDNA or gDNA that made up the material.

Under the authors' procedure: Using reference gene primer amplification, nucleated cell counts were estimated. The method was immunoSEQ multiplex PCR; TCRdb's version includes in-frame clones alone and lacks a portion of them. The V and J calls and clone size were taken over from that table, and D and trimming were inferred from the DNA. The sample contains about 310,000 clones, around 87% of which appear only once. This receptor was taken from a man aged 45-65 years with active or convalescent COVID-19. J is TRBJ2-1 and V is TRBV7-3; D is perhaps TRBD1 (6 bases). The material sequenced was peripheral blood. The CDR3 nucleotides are TGTGCCAGCAGCTACAGGGCGGCTACATACAATGAGCAGTTCTTC. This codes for CASSYRAATYNEQFF.